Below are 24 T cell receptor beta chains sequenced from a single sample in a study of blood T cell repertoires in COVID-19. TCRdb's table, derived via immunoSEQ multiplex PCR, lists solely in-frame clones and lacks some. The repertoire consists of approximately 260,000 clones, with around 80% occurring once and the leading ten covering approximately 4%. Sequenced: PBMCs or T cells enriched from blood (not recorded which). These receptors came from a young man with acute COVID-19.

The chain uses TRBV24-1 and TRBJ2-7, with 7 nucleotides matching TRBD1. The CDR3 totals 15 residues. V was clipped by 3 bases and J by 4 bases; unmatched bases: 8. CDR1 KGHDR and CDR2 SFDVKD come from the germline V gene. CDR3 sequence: CATSDEVGGPYEQYV. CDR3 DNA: TGTGCCACCAGTGATGAGGTAGGGGGCCCTTACGAGCAGTACGTC.

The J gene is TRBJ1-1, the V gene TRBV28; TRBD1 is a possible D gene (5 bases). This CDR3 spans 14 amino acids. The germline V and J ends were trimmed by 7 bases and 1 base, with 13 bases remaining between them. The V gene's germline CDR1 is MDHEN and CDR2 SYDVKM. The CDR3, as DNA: TGTGCCAGCATGGTAGGGGCCGGGAACACTGAAGCTTTCTTT. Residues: CASMVGAGNTEAFF. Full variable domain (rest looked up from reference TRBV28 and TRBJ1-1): DVKVTQSSRYLVKRTGEKVFLECVQDMDHENMFWYRQDPGLGLRLIYFSYDVKMKEKGDIPEGYSVSREKKERFSLILESASTNQTSMYLCASMVGAGNTEAFFGQGTRLTVV.

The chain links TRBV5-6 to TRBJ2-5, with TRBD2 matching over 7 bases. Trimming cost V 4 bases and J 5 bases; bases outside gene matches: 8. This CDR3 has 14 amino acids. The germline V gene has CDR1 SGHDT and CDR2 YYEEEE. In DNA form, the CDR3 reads TGTGCCAGCAGCCTAAGCGGGGTGGGGGAGACCCAGTACTTC. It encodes CASSLSGVGETQYF.

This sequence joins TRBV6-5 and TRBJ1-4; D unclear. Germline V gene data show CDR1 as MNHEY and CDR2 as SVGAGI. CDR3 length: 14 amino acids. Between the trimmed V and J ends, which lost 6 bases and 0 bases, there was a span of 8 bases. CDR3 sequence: CASSPGTTNEKLFF. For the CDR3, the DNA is TGTGCCAGCAGCCCCGGGACAACTAATGAAAAACTGTTTTTT.

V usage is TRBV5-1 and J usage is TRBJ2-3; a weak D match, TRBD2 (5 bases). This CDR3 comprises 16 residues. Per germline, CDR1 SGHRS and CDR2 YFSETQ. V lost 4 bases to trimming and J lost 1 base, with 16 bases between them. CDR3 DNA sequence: TGCGCCAGCAGCCCCATGGACTGGACCGGCACAGATACGCAGTATTTT. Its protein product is CASSPMDWTGTDTQYF.

CDR3 sequence (DNA): TGCGCCAGCAGACAAGGGGTGGAGCAATATGGCTACACCTTC. This encodes CASRQGVEQYGYTF. The chain carries TRBV5-1 and TRBJ1-2, with D possibly being TRBD1 (5 bases). CDR3 length: 14 residues. Germline assignment: CDR1 SGHRS and CDR2 YFSETQ. V dropped 5 bases and J dropped 5 bases, with 16 bases sitting between them.

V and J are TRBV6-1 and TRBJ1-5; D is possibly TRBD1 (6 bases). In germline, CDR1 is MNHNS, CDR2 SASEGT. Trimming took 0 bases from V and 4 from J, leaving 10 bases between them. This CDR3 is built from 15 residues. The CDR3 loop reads CASSEAMDRNQPQHF. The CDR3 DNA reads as TGTGCCAGCAGTGAAGCGATGGACAGAAATCAGCCCCAGCATTTT.

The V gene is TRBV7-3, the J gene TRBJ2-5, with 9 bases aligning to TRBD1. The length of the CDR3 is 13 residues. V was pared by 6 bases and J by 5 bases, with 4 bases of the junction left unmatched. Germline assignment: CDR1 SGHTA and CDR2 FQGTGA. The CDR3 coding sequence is TGTGCCAGCAGACGCGACAGGGGGGAGACCCAGTACTTC. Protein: CASRRDRGETQYF.

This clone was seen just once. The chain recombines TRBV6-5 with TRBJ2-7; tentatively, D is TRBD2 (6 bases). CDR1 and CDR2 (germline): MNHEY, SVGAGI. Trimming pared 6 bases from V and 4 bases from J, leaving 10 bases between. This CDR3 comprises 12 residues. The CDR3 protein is CASRSGVYEQYV. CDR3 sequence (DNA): TGTGCCAGCAGATCGGGGGTATACGAGCAGTACGTC.

Here the CDR3 reads CASSYSKVRNTEAFF. CDR3 nucleotides: TGTGCCAGCAGTTACTCGAAAGTGCGGAACACTGAAGCTTTCTTT. The chain has TRBV6-5 and TRBJ1-1; D is unresolved. Looked up from germline, CDR1 is MNHEY and CDR2 is SVGAGI. Trimming removed 0 bases from V and 1 base from J, with 9 bases in between. The CDR3 runs to 15 residues.

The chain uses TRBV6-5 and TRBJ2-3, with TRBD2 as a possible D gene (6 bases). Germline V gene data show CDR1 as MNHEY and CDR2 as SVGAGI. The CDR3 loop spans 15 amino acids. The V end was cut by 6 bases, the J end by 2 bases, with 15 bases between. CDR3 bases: TGTGCCAGCAGGCGGGACGCAGTAAACACAGATACGCAGTATTTT. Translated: CASRRDAVNTDTQYF.

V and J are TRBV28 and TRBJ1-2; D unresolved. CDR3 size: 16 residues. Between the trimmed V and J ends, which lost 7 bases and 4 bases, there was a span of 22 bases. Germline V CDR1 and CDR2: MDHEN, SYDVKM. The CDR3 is CASNAPGSATSYGYTF. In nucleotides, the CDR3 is TGTGCCAGCAACGCACCGGGCAGTGCAACTAGCTATGGCTACACCTTC.

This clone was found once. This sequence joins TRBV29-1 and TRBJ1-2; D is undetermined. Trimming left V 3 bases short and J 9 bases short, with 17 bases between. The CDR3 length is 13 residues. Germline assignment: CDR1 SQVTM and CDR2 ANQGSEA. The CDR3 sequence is CSVEVPGQLRYTF. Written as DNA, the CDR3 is TGCAGCGTTGAGGTGCCAGGCCAGTTGCGCTACACCTTC.

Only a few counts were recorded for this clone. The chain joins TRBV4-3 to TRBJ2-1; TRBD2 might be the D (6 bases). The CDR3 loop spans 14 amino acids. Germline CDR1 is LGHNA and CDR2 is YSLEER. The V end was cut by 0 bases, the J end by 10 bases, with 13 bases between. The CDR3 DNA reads TGCGCCAGCAGCCAAGAGCGGGGCGCGGGGGAGCAGTTCTTC. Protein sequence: CASSQERGAGEQFF.

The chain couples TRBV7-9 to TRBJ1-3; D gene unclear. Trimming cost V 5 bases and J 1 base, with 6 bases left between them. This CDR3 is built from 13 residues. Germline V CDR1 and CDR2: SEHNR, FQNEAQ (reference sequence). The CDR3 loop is CASSPQSGNTIYF. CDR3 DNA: TGTGCCAGCAGCCCCCAGTCTGGAAACACCATATATTTT.

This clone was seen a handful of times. CDR3 nucleotides: TGTGCCAGCAGGGACAGGGTGATGAACACTGAAGCTTTCTTT. Its translation is CASRDRVMNTEAFF. The chain links TRBV27 to TRBJ1-1; 8 bases align to TRBD1. V lost 6 bases, J lost 0 bases, and 3 bases stayed unmatched. Germline V gene lookup returns CDR1 MNHEY and CDR2 SMNVEV (reference sequence). This CDR3 is 14 amino acids long.

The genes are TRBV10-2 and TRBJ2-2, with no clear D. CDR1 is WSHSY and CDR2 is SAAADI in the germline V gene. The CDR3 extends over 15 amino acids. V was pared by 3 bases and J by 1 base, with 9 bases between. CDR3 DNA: TGCGCCAGCAGTGAAGTGCCAGGGAACACCGGGGAGCTGTTTTTT. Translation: CASSEVPGNTGELFF.

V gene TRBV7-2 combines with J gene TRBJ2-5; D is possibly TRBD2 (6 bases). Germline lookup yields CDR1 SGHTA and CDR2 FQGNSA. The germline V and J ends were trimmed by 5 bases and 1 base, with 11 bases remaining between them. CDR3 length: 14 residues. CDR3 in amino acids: CASSLRDSQETQYF. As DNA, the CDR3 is TGTGCCAGCAGCCTCCGGGACTCCCAAGAGACCCAGTACTTC.

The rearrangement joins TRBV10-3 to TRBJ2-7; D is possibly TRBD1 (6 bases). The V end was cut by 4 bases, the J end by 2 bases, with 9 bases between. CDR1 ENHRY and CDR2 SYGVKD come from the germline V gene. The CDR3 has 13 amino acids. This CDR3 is CAISVGQTYEQYV. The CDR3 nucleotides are TGTGCCATCAGTGTTGGACAGACCTACGAGCAGTACGTC.

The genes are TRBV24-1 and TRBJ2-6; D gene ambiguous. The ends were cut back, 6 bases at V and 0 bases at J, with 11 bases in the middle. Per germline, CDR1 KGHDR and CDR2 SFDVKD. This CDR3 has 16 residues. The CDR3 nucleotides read TGTGCCACCAGTCAAACAGTTAGCTCTGGGGCCAACGTCCTGACTTTC. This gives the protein CATSQTVSSGANVLTF.

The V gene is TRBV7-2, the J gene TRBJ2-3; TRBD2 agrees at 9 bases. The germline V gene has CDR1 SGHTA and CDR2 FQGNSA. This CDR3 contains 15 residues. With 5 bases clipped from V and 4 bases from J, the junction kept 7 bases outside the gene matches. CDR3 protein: CASSQAASGADTQYF. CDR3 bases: TGTGCCAGCAGCCAGGCCGCTAGCGGGGCAGATACGCAGTATTTT.

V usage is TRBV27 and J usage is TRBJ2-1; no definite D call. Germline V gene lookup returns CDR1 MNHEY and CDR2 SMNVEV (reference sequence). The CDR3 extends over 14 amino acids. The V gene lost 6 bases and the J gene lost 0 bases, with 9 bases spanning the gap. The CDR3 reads CASRAAYSYNEQFF. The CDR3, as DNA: TGTGCCAGCAGGGCGGCCTACTCCTACAATGAGCAGTTCTTC.

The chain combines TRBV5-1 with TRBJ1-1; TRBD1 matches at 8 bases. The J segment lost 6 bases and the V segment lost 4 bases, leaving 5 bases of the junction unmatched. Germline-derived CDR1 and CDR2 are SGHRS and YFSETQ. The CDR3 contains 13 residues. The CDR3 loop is CASSLPGGAEAFF. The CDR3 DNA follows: TGCGCCAGCAGCCTTCCAGGGGGCGCTGAAGCTTTCTTT.

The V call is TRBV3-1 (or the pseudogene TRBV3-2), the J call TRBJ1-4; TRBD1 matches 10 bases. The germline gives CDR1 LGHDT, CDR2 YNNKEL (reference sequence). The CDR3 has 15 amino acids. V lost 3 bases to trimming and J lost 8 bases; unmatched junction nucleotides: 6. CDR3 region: CASSHRQGAGEKLFF. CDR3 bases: TGTGCCAGCAGCCATAGACAGGGGGCTGGAGAAAAACTGTTTTTT.